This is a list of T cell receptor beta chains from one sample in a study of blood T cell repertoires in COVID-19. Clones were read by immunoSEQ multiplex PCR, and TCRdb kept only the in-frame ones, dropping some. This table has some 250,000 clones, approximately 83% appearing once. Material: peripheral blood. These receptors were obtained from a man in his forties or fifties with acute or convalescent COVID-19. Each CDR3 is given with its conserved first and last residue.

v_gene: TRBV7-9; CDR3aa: CASSLVSGHGADTQYF
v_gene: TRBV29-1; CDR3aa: CSVRNYNEQFF
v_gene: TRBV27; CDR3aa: CASSLGGRNQPQHF
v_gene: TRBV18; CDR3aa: CASSRDFNQPQHF
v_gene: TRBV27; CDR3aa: CASSLFRTGGAGGYTF
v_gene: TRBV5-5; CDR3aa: CASSIQPGQGAYEQYF
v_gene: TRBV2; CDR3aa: CASKGPQREPPEQYF
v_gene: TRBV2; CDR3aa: CASSELSSGSGELFF
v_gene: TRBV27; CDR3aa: CASSQGFEQSSFLNTGELFF
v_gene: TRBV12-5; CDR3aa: CASGLVSGGIGTEAFF
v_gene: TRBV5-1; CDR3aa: CASSLRLAGVNEQFF
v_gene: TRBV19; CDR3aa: CASSKPIRQVPGNTIYF
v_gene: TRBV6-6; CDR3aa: CASSYTGSPNEQYF
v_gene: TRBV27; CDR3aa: CASSFSASGTGELFF
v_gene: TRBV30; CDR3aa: CAWRVASPYGYTF
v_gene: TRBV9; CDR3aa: CASSVIPGQGINGYTF
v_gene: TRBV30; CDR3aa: CAWSPRQGPYAEAFF
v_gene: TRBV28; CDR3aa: CASSLGAGGYTF
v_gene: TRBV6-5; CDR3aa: CASSRSSDEQFF
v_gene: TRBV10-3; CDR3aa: CATRDRSVGYTF
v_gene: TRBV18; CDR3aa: CASSTDTREFNEKLFF
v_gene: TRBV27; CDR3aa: CASKITGGDQPQHF
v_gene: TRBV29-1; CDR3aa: CSGWQGGLNEQFF
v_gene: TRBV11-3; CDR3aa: CASSSSTGELFF
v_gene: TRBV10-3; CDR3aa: CAISMDREGYTF
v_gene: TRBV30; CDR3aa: CAWSVLGGDMYEQYF
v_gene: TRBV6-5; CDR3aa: CASSSGGNSDGYTF
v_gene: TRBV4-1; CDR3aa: CASSREGGGFTDTQYF
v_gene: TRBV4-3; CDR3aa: CASSPTIGGLAGSDTQYF
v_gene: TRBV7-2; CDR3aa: CASSLGQTGEQYF
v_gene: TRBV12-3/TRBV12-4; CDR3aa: CASSFGQTYEQYF
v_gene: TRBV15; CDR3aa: CATSRGDREGANVLTF
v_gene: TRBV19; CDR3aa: CASSSLPGQQNTEAFF
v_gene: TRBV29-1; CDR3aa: CSVATGGNTEAFF
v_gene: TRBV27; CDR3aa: CASSLRLGDTEAFF
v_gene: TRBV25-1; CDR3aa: CASSDRDVGSPLHF
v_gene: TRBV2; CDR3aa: CASSAILPGLAYNEQFF
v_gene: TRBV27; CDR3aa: CASSLPGNTEAFF
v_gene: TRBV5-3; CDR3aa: CARSLPLAGVLADTQYF
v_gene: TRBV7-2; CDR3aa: CASSTRQGVGTDTQYF
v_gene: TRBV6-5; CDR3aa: CAGQGYSGEKLFF
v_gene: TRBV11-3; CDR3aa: CASSFDADSGNEQYF
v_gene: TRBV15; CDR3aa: CATSRDRGPYNEQFF